This T cell receptor beta chain was sequenced for a study of shared clonotypes between healthy human individuals. Study-level results: Among a few donors, roughly 5% of naive CD4 clonotypes were found in common. Only a few donors were included, so the genetic and exposure-history diversity represented was limited. Tissues were not sampled, only blood, and their repertoires likely differ.

Here immunoSEQ multiplex PCR was the method, and the copy in TCRdb shows in-frame clones only, minus some. The sample includes some 1.5 million clones, 95% to 97% of them seen just once. About this clone itself: What it binds is not known.

Recent vaccinations or acute infections were absent in the healthy HIV-negative adult donors. This sequence was found in a man aged 30 to 39 in good health. Material: naive CD4+ T cells sorted from blood. Sample subset: CD45RA+ positively selected.

CDR3 loop: CASMGQGNTGELFF. In nucleotides, the CDR3 is TGTGCCAGCATGGGTCAGGGCAACACCGGGGAGCTGTTTTTT. The genes are TRBV9 and TRBJ2-2, with TRBD1 as a possible D gene (5 bases). The CDR3 totals 14 residues. The V and J ends lost 6 bases and 2 bases respectively, with 11 bases between them. Germline values: CDR1 SGDLS, CDR2 YYNGEE.